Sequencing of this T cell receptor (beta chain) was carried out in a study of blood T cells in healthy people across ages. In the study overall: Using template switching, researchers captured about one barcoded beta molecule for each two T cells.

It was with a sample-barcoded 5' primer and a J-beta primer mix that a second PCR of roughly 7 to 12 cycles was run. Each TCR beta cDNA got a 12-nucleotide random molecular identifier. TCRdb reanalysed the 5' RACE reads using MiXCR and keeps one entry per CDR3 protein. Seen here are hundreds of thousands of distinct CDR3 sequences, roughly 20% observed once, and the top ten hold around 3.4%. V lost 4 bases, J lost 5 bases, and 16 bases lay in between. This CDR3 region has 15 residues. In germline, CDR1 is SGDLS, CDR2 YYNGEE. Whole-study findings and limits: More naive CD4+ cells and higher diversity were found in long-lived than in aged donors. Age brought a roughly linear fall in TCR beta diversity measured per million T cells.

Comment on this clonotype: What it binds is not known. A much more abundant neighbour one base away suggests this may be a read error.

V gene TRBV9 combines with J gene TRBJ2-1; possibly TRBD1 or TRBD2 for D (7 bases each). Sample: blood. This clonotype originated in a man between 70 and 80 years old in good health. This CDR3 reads CASSPTSRGNNEQFF. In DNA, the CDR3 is TGTGCCAGCAGCCCGACTAGCAGGGGGAACAATGAGCAGTTCTTC.